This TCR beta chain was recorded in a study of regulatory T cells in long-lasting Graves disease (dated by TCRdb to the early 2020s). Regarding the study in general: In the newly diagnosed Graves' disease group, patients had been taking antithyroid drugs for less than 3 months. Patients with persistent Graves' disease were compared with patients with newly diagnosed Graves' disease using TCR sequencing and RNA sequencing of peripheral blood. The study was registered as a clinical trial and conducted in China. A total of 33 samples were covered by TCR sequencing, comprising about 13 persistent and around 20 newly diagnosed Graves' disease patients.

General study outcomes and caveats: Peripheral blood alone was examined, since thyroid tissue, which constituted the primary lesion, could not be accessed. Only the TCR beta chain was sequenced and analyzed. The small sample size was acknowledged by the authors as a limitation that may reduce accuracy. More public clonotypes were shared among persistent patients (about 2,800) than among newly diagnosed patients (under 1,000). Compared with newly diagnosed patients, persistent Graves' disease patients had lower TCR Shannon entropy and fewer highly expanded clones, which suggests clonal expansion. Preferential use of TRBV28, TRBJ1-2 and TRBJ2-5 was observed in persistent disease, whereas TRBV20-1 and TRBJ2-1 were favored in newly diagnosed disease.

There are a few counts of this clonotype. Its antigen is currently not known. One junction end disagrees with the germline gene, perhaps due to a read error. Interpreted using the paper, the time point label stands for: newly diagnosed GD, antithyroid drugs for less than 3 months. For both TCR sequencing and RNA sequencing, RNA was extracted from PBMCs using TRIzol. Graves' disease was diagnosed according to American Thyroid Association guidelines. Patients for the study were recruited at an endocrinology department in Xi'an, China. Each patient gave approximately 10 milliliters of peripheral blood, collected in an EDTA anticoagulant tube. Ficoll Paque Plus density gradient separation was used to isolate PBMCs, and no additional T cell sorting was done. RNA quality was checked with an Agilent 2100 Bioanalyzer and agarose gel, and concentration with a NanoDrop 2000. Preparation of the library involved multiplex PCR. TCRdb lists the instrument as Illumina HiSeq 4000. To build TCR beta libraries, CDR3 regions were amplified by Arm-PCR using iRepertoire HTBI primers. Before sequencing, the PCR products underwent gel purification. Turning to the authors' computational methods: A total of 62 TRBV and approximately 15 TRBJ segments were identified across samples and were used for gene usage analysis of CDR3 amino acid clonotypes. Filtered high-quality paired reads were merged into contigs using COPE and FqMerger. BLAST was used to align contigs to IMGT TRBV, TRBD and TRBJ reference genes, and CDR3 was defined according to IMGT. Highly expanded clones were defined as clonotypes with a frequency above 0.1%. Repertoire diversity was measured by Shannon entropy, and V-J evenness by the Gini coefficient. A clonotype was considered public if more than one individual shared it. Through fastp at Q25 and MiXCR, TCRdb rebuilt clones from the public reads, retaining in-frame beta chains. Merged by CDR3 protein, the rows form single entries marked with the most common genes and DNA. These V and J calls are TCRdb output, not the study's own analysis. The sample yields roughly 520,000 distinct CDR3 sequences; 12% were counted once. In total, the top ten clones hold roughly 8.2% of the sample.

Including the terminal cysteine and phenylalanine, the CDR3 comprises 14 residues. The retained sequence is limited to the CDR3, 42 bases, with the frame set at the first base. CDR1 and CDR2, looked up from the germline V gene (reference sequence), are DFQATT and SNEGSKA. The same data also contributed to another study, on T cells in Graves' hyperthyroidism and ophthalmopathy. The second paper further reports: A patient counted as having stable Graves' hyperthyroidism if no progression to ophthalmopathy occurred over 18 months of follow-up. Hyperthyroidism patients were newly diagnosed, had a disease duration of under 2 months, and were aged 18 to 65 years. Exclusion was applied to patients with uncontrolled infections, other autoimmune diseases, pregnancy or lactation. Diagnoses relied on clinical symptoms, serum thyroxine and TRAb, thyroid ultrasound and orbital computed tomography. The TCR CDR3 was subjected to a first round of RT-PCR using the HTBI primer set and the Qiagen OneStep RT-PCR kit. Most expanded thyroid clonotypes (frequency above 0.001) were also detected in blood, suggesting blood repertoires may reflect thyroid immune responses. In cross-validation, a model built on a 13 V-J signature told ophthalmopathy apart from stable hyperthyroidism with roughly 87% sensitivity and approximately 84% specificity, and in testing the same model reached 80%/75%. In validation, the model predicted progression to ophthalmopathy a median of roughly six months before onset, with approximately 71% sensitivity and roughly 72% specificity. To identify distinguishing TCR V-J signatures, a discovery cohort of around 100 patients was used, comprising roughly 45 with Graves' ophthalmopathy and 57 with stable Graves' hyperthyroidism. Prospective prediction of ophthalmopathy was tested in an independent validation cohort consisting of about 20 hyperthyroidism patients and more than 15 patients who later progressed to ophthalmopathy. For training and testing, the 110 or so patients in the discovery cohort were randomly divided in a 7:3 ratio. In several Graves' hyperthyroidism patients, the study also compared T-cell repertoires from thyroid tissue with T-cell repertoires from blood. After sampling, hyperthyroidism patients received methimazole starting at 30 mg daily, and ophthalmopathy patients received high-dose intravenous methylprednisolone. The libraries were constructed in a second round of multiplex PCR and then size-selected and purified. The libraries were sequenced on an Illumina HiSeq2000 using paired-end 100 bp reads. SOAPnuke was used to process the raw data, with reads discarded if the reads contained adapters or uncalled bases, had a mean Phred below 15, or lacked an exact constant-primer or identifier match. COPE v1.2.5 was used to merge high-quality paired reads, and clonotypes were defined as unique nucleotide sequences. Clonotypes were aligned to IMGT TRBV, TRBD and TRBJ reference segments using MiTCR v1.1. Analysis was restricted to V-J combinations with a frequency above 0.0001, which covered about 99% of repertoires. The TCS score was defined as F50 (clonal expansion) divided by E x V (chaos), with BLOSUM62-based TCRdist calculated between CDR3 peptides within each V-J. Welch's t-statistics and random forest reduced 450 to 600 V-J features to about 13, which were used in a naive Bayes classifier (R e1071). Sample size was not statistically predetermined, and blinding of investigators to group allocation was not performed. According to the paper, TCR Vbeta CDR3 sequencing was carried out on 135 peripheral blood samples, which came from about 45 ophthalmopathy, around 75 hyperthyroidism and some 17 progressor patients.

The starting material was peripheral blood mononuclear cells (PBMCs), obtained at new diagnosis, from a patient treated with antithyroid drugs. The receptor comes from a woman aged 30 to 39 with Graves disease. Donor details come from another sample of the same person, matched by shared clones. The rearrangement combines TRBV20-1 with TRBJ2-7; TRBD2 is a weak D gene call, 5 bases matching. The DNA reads TGCAGTGCTAGAGTACCGGACTTGGGGTACGCGCAGTACTTC. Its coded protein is CSARVPDLGYAQYF.